What follows are 31 T cell receptor beta chains derived from one specimen sequenced in a study of chemoradiotherapy in HPV16-positive cancers. Method: immunoSEQ multiplex PCR; TCRdb's copy keeps in-frame clones and lacks some. The sample shows around 30,000 clones, about nine tenths of them seen only once. The sequences come from blood, collected from a patient who underwent chemoradiotherapy. These receptors originate from a human donor with HPV-associated anogenital cancer.

V gene TRBV11-2 combines with J gene TRBJ2-1; D may correspond to TRBD1 or TRBD2 (6 bases each). This CDR3 region has 13 residues. Trimming shortened V by 2 bases and J by 7 bases, and 9 bases separated the two germline ends. Germline CDR1 reads SGHAT; CDR2 reads FQNNGV. CDR3 coding DNA: TGTGCCAGCAGCTTACAGGGGAGGAATGAGCAGTTCTTC. Its translation: CASSLQGRNEQFF.

The chain links TRBV5-1 to TRBJ1-1; D call uncertain. Germline-derived CDR1 and CDR2 are SGHRS and YFSETQ. V was trimmed by 3 bases and J by 0 bases, leaving 6 bases between them. This CDR3 has 13 residues. CDR3 residues: CASSSNLNTEAFF. DNA for the CDR3: TGCGCCAGCAGCTCTAACTTGAACACTGAAGCTTTCTTT.

The chain is built from TRBV5-8 and TRBJ1-5; 9 bases match TRBD1. Trimming removed 3 bases from V and 0 bases from J; junction bases left unmatched: 1. In germline, CDR1 is SGHTS, CDR2 YDEGEE. This CDR3 has 15 amino acids. DNA of the CDR3: TGTGCCAGCAGCTGGGACAGGGTTAGCAATCAGCCCCAGCATTTT. The encoded protein is CASSWDRVSNQPQHF.

V usage is TRBV7-9 and J usage is TRBJ2-5; a possible D gene is TRBD2 (6 bases). CDR3 length: 15 amino acids. Germline CDR1 reads SEHNR; CDR2 reads FQNEAQ (reference sequence). V was cut by 3 bases and J by 7 bases, with 18 bases left in between. The CDR3 DNA reads as TGTGCCAGCAGCTTTCGGACTACTTCTTACGGGACCCAGTACTTC. Protein: CASSFRTTSYGTQYF.

This rearrangement joins TRBV28 to TRBJ2-7; unclear D gene. The CDR3 extends over 12 amino acids. The germline V gene has CDR1 MDHEN and CDR2 SYDVKM. The V gene lost 3 bases and the J gene lost 4 bases, with 7 bases spanning the gap. CDR3 coding DNA: TGTGCCAGCAGTTTCAACCGGTACGAGCAGTACTTC. It is translated as CASSFNRYEQYF. Looking up the rest from reference TRBV28 and TRBJ2-7 gives the full variable domain: DVKVTQSSRYLVKRTGEKVFLECVQDMDHENMFWYRQDPGLGLRLIYFSYDVKMKEKGDIPEGYSVSREKKERFSLILESASTNQTSMYLCASSFNRYEQYFGPGTRLTVT.

The V gene is TRBV5-1, the J gene TRBJ2-7, with D possibly matching TRBD1 (6 bases). The CDR3 is 14 amino acids. Germline values: CDR1 SGHRS, CDR2 YFSETQ. Between the trimmed V and J ends, which lost 0 bases and 4 bases, there was a span of 11 bases. The CDR3 reads CASSLGTGPYEQYF. For the CDR3, the DNA is TGCGCCAGCAGCTTGGGTACAGGGCCGTACGAGCAGTACTTC.

The chain uses TRBV5-1 and TRBJ2-7; 9 nucleotides match TRBD1. Germline V gene sequence: CDR1 SGHRS, CDR2 YFSETQ. V shed 4 bases and J 2 bases; nucleotides not matched to a gene: 7. The length of the CDR3 is 15 residues. The CDR3: CASSHTGGKTYEQYF. In nucleotides, the CDR3 is TGCGCCAGCAGCCACACAGGGGGCAAAACCTACGAGCAGTACTTC.

The rearrangement joins TRBV11-2 to TRBJ2-2, with no clear D. The V gene's germline CDR1 is SGHAT and CDR2 FQNNGV. V dropped 5 bases and J dropped 1 base, with 8 bases sitting between them. CDR3 length: 14 amino acids. The CDR3 reads CASSPRQNTGELFF. CDR3 DNA: TGTGCCAGCAGCCCCCGCCAGAACACCGGGGAGCTGTTTTTT.

The chain recombines TRBV7-9 with TRBJ1-2; tentative D call: TRBD1 (5 bases). Germline V gene sequence: CDR1 SEHNR, CDR2 FQNEAQ (reference sequence). Trimming removed 3 bases at V and 4 bases at J, with 6 bases between. The CDR3 has 12 amino acids. The CDR3 is CASSLGTYGYTF. The CDR3 region has the DNA TGTGCCAGCAGCTTGGGGACCTATGGCTACACCTTC.

A single count supports this clone. CDR3 sequence: CASSFGRQGRYEQYF. CDR3 coding DNA: TGTGCCAGCAGTTTTGGGAGACAGGGACGGTACGAGCAGTACTTC. The chain employs TRBV27 and TRBJ2-7; 7 nucleotides match TRBD1. The CDR3 contains 15 residues. Germline CDR1 MNHEY, CDR2 SMNVEV (reference sequence). The trim removed 3 bases at V and 4 bases at J, leaving 9 bases unmatched.

V is TRBV10-1 and J is TRBJ2-1, with D perhaps being TRBD1 or TRBD2 (5 bases each). This CDR3 comprises 15 residues. The germline CDR1 and CDR2 sequences are WNHNN and SYGVQD (reference sequence). Trimming removed 4 bases from V and 4 bases from J, with 14 bases in between. For the CDR3, the DNA is TGCGCCAGCAGTGTTGGGGGAGCTGGATACAATGAGCAGTTCTTC. This translates into CASSVGGAGYNEQFF.

This sequence joins TRBV19 and TRBJ2-2; no firm D call. The CDR3 is made up of 13 amino acids. Trimming took off 5 bases at V and 1 base at J, with 5 bases between the two ends. Germline loops: CDR1 LNHDA, CDR2 SQIVND (reference sequence). CDR3 loop: CASSLLNTGELFF. CDR3 sequence (DNA): TGTGCCAGTAGTCTCTTGAACACCGGGGAGCTGTTTTTT.

V and J are TRBV6-1 and TRBJ1-5; 8 bases line up with TRBD1. Trimming removed 10 bases from V and 5 bases from J; junction bases left unmatched: 13. CDR3 length: 15 residues. CDR1 is MNHNS and CDR2 is SASEGT in the germline V gene. CDR3 protein: CATQSGGDPYQPQHF. In DNA form, the CDR3 reads TGTGCCACTCAATCAGGGGGCGACCCTTATCAGCCCCAGCATTTT.

This clone was recorded once. The chain joins TRBV19 to TRBJ1-2; D is possibly TRBD1 (5 bases). V was trimmed by 10 bases and J by 0 bases, leaving 18 bases between them. Germline CDR1 and CDR2: LNHDA and SQIVND (reference sequence). This CDR3 has 15 residues. The CDR3 sequence: CATYPTGTSNYGYTF. In nucleotides, the CDR3 is TGTGCCACCTACCCCACCGGGACCTCTAACTATGGCTACACCTTC.

The V call is TRBV19, the J call TRBJ2-7; D perhaps matches TRBD2 (5 bases). This CDR3 is built from 14 residues. Germline values: CDR1 LNHDA, CDR2 SQIVND (reference sequence). Trimming cost V 1 base and J 0 bases, with 7 bases left between them. CDR3 coding DNA: TGTGCCAGTAGTATAGCCCGGGACTCCTACGAGCAGTACTTC. It yields the protein CASSIARDSYEQYF.

The chain joins TRBV6-6 to TRBJ1-5; tentatively, D is TRBD1 (5 bases). This CDR3 region has 14 residues. V dropped 0 bases and J dropped 6 bases, with 9 bases sitting between them. Germline V gives CDR1 MNHNY, CDR2 SVGAGI (reference sequence). The CDR3 DNA reads as TGTGCCAGCAGTTACTCGATGGGGCGTCAGCCCCAGCATTTT. Protein product: CASSYSMGRQPQHF.

The V and J genes are TRBV20-1 and TRBJ2-7; maybe TRBD2 (5 bases). This CDR3 is 11 amino acids long. Germline V gives CDR1 DFQATT, CDR2 SNEGSKA (reference sequence). Trimming cost V 3 bases and J 6 bases, with 9 bases left between them. The CDR3 DNA sequence: TGCAGTGCTAGTCCGGGGATCGAGCAGTACTTC. The encoded protein is CSASPGIEQYF.

V gene TRBV6-6 combines with J gene TRBJ1-1, with D hard to call. V was cut by 5 bases and J by 4 bases, with 8 bases left in between. Germline V CDR1 and CDR2: MNHNY, SVGAGI (reference sequence). The CDR3 runs to 12 residues. CDR3 sequence reads: CASSPGRTEAFF. The CDR3 DNA sequence: TGTGCCAGCAGTCCAGGACGCACTGAAGCTTTCTTT.

This clone was seen a few times. The chain carries TRBV2 and TRBJ1-5; 8 nucleotides agree with TRBD1. CDR3 length: 15 residues. Germline CDR1 reads SNHLY; CDR2 reads FYNNEI. Unmatched junction bases numbered 11, after V lost 7 bases and J lost 6 bases. The CDR3: CASIKGAGGGQPQHF. The CDR3 DNA is TGTGCCAGCATAAAAGGGGCAGGGGGCGGTCAGCCCCAGCATTTT.

CDR3 nucleotides: TGTGCCAGCAGCTTTACAGCGGGAAGCTCCTACAATGAGCAGTTCTTC. This gives the protein CASSFTAGSSYNEQFF. The chain has TRBV5-6 and TRBJ2-1; 7 nucleotides align to TRBD2. V lost 2 bases, J lost 0 bases, and 5 bases stayed unmatched. The germline gives CDR1 SGHDT, CDR2 YYEEEE. This CDR3 region has 16 residues.

This clone was picked up one time. The V call is TRBV2, the J call TRBJ2-5; TRBD1 agrees at 8 bases. The CDR3 spans 16 residues. Unmatched junction bases numbered 11, after V lost 5 bases and J lost 3 bases. Germline V gene sequence: CDR1 SNHLY, CDR2 FYNNEI. DNA of the CDR3: TGTGCCAGCAGTCCCTCACGGGGACAGGTGAAAGAGACCCAGTACTTC. Encoded protein: CASSPSRGQVKETQYF. Combining the CDR3 with reference TRBV2 and TRBJ2-5 gives the whole variable domain EPEVTQTPSHQVTQMGQEVILRCVPISNHLYFYWYRQILGQKVEFLVSFYNNEISEKSEIFDDQFSVERPDGSNFTLKIRSTKLEDSAMYFCASSPSRGQVKETQYFGPGTRLLVL.

The chain recombines TRBV7-2 with TRBJ2-2; D is possibly TRBD2 (5 bases). This CDR3 contains 15 residues. V was trimmed by 2 bases and J by 2 bases, leaving 9 bases between them. From germline, CDR1 is SGHTA and CDR2 FQGNSA. The CDR3 protein is CASSLSRTNTGELFF. The CDR3 DNA follows: TGTGCCAGCAGCTTAAGCAGGACTAACACCGGGGAGCTGTTTTTT. Full variable domain (rest looked up from reference TRBV7-2 and TRBJ2-2): GAGVSQSPSNKVTEKGKDVELRCDPISGHTALYWYRQSLGQGLEFLIYFQGNSAPDKSGLPSDRFSAERTGGSVSTLTIQRTQQEDSAVYLCASSLSRTNTGELFFGEGSRLTVL.

This chain links TRBV5-1 with TRBJ1-2, with D uncertain. V dropped 3 bases and J dropped 4 bases, with 7 bases sitting between them. The germline CDR1 and CDR2 sequences are SGHRS and YFSETQ. The CDR3 totals 12 residues. DNA of the CDR3: TGCGCCAGCAGCTCCGGCGCCTATGGCTACACCTTC. As protein: CASSSGAYGYTF.

This chain connects TRBV6-1 to TRBJ1-6, with 9 bases lining up with TRBD1. Germline V gives CDR1 MNHNS, CDR2 SASEGT. The CDR3 has 16 residues. Trimming at V came to 4 bases and at J to 6 bases, leaving 7 bases not matched to a gene. The CDR3 is CASSADRGFGNSPLHF. The CDR3 DNA sequence: TGTGCCAGCAGTGCTGACAGGGGGTTTGGTAATTCACCCCTCCACTTT.

This chain joins TRBV6-1 and TRBJ2-5; TRBD2 might be the D (5 bases). The V gene lost 4 bases and the J gene lost 3 bases, with 15 bases spanning the gap. There are 15 residues in the CDR3. Germline V lookup: CDR1 MNHNS, CDR2 SASEGT. Here the CDR3 DNA reads TGTGCCAGCAGTGGTGGAGGCCTTCGAGAAGAGACCCAGTACTTC. Translating gives CASSGGGLREETQYF.

The rearrangement uses TRBV6-5 and TRBJ2-3; possibly TRBD1 for D (5 bases). The V gene lost 6 bases and the J gene lost 0 bases, with 16 bases spanning the gap. Per the germline V gene, CDR1 is MNHEY and CDR2 is SVGAGI. The CDR3 runs to 16 residues. The CDR3 here is CASSYRRLSSTDTQYF. CDR3 DNA sequence: TGTGCCAGCAGCTACAGGAGACTTTCTAGCACAGATACGCAGTATTTT.

In DNA form, the CDR3 reads TGTGCCAGTAGTATAGATGGGCAGGCAGGGGCCCCGAGCTCCTATAATTCACCCCTCCACTTT. Its translation is CASSIDGQAGAPSSYNSPLHF. V gene TRBV19 combines with J gene TRBJ1-6; D might be TRBD1 (6 bases). The CDR3 sequence is 21 residues long. V lost 0 bases, J lost 0 bases, and 21 bases lay in between. Germline CDR1 LNHDA, CDR2 SQIVND (reference sequence).

The J gene is TRBJ1-1, the V gene TRBV6-5; D may be TRBD1 (6 bases). The CDR3 is 15 residues long. Trimming took off 6 bases at V and 2 bases at J, with 16 bases between the two ends. From germline, CDR1 is MNHEY and CDR2 SVGAGI. The CDR3 reads CASSPLGGANTEAFF. CDR3 sequence (DNA): TGTGCCAGCAGCCCCCTTGGGGGGGCTAACACTGAAGCTTTCTTT.

The rearrangement uses TRBV10-3 and TRBJ1-2; 8 positions match TRBD1. The V segment lost 5 bases and the J segment 6 bases; nucleotides outside the gene matches: 2. Germline lookup yields CDR1 ENHRY and CDR2 SYGVKD. The CDR3 runs 12 residues. The CDR3 sequence is CAISKDRDGYTF. The DNA for the CDR3 is TGTGCCATCAGTAAGGACAGGGATGGCTACACCTTC.

The rearrangement uses TRBV6-5 and TRBJ2-3; 8 positions agree with TRBD1. Germline loops: CDR1 MNHEY, CDR2 SVGAGI. The CDR3 consists of 15 residues. V shed 4 bases and J 3 bases; nucleotides not matched to a gene: 6. As DNA, the CDR3 is TGTGCCAGCAGTTTTCAGGGGGCGCAGACAGATACGCAGTATTTT. It is translated as CASSFQGAQTDTQYF.

This chain uses TRBV9 with TRBJ2-5, with TRBD2 matching over 10 bases. Unmatched junction bases numbered 4, after V lost 0 bases and J lost 2 bases. From germline, CDR1 is SGDLS and CDR2 YYNGEE. CDR3 size: 16 residues. The CDR3 region is CASSVGGTSAQETQYF. As DNA, the CDR3 is TGTGCCAGCAGCGTAGGTGGGACTAGCGCGCAAGAGACCCAGTACTTC.